These 30 T cell receptor beta chains share one sample of origin, sequenced in a study of CD8 T cells in Susac syndrome. Reverse transcription of about 0.45 to 1 ug RNA was carried out with random hexamers. One entry per CDR3 protein results from TCRdb running MiXCR on the immunoSEQ multiplex PCR reads. The table shows some 100,000 distinct CDR3 sequences, with 85% to 95% occurring only once. The specimen sequenced was CD4+ T cells from PBMCs. Receptor source: a human donor with multiple sclerosis.

The J gene is TRBJ1-2, the V gene TRBV29-1; no reliable D call. This CDR3 contains 13 residues. V gave up 5 bases and J gave up 7 bases, with 17 bases separating them. Germline V gives CDR1 SQVTM, CDR2 ANQGSEA. CDR3 amino acids: CSVSTLNGAGYTF. As DNA, the CDR3 is TGCAGCGTTTCCACCCTGAACGGCGCTGGCTACACCTTC.

CDR3 region: CASSPSGQTNTEAFF. The CDR3 DNA is TGCGCCAGCAGCCCGTCCGGACAGACGAACACTGAAGCTTTCTTT. The genes are TRBV5-1 and TRBJ1-1; possible D gene TRBD1, 6 bases. CDR1 SGHRS and CDR2 YFSETQ come from the germline V gene. V lost 4 bases and J lost 1, with 14 bases in between. The CDR3 consists of 15 residues. Filled out from reference TRBV5-1 and TRBJ1-1, the complete variable domain reads KAGVTQTPRYLIKTRGQQVTLSCSPISGHRSVSWYQQTPGQGLQFLFEYFSETQRNKGNFPGRFSGRQFSNSRSEMNVSTLELGDSALYLCASSPSGQTNTEAFFGQGTRLTVV.

This chain joins TRBV2 and TRBJ1-2; D uncertain. Germline V gene lookup returns CDR1 SNHLY and CDR2 FYNNEI. This CDR3 comprises 10 residues. The V end was cut by 10 bases, the J end by 4 bases, with 7 bases between. CDR3 in DNA: TGTGCCACCTTTGGCTATGGCTACACCTTC. Translating gives CATFGYGYTF.

As regards this clonotype: One end of the junction does not line up with germline, which may come from a read error. For the CDR3, the DNA is TGCAGCGTTGATACAGGAGGAGATACGCAGTTTTTT. Residues: CSVDTGGDTQFF. The chain uses TRBV29-1 and TRBJ2-3; D is perhaps TRBD1 or TRBD2 (5 bases each). This CDR3 region has 12 residues. CDR1 and CDR2 (germline): SQVTM, ANQGSEA.

The chain joins TRBV6-1 to TRBJ1-1, with TRBD1 identical over 11 bases. Trimming cost V 7 bases and J 4 bases; bases outside gene matches: 11. The CDR3 is 16 amino acids. Germline V CDR1 and CDR2: MNHNS, SASEGT. As DNA, the CDR3 is TGTGCCAGCAACCGAAGGGGACAGGGGGTGGTCACTGAAGCTTTCTTT. This translates into CASNRRGQGVVTEAFF.

The chain has TRBV19 and TRBJ2-2; the D is unclear. This CDR3 is 16 amino acids long. V lost 3 bases to trimming and J lost 7 bases, with 18 bases between them. Germline V gene sequence: CDR1 LNHDA, CDR2 SQIVND (reference sequence). The CDR3 protein is CASSILGPKVGGELFF. As DNA, the CDR3 is TGTGCCAGTAGTATCTTGGGCCCCAAAGTTGGCGGGGAGCTGTTTTTT.

On this clonotype: One junction end does not reproduce the germline sequence, and a read error may be involved. The chain couples TRBV30 to TRBJ2-3; TRBD1 is a possible D gene (5 bases). This CDR3 is 12 amino acids long. Germline V gene lookup returns CDR1 GTSNPN and CDR2 SVGIG (reference sequence). The CDR3 protein is CAWGGSTGTQYF. DNA of the CDR3: TGTGCCTGGGGCGGTAGCACAGGTACGCAGTATTTT.

The rearrangement links TRBV5-1 to TRBJ1-1, with 9 nucleotides matching TRBD1. The CDR3 totals 14 residues. Germline trimming cut 5 bases from V and 1 base from J; bases unmatched to any gene: 3. CDR1 is SGHRS and CDR2 is YFSETQ in the germline V gene. The CDR3 is CASRQGAPNTEAFF. The CDR3 DNA follows: TGCGCCAGCAGACAGGGGGCACCGAACACTGAAGCTTTCTTT. Combining the CDR3 with reference TRBV5-1 and TRBJ1-1 gives the whole variable domain KAGVTQTPRYLIKTRGQQVTLSCSPISGHRSVSWYQQTPGQGLQFLFEYFSETQRNKGNFPGRFSGRQFSNSRSEMNVSTLELGDSALYLCASRQGAPNTEAFFGQGTRLTVV.

The V and J genes are TRBV3-1 and TRBJ2-2; D is unclear. This CDR3 is built from 14 residues. Trimming took 1 base from V and 1 from J, leaving 4 bases between them. CDR1 and CDR2 from the germline V gene are LGHDT and YNNKEL (reference sequence). CDR3 bases: TGTGCCAGCAGCCAAGTTGGGAACACCGGGGAGCTGTTTTTT. It encodes CASSQVGNTGELFF. The full variable domain, its missing parts supplied by reference TRBV3-1 and TRBJ2-2, is DTAVSQTPKYLVTQMGNDKSIKCEQNLGHDTMYWYKQDSKKFLKIMFSYNNKELIINETVPNRFSPKSPDKAHLNLHINSLELGDSAVYFCASSQVGNTGELFFGEGSRLTVL.

In DNA form, the CDR3 reads TGTGCCAGCAGTTTAAACCGGCACGAGCAGTACTTC. Translated, it gives CASSLNRHEQYF. The V gene is TRBV27, the J gene TRBJ2-7; D is undetermined. V lost 2 bases, J lost 5 bases, and 7 bases lay in between. The length of the CDR3 is 12 residues. CDR1 MNHEY and CDR2 SMNVEV come from the germline V gene (reference sequence).

The chain combines TRBV6-5 with TRBJ1-6, with TRBD1 as a possible D gene (5 bases). The CDR3 is made up of 13 amino acids. CDR1 is MNHEY, CDR2 SVGAGI, per germline. Trimming took off 2 bases at V and 11 bases at J, with 10 bases between the two ends. Here the CDR3 reads CASSYRGRTPLHF. CDR3 DNA: TGTGCCAGCAGTTACAGGGGCCGGACACCCCTCCACTTT.

V usage is TRBV5-8 and J usage is TRBJ2-5; 7 bases are shared with TRBD1. The CDR3 runs to 14 residues. The germline CDR1 and CDR2 sequences are SGHTS and YDEGEE. V trimming: 4 bases; J trimming: 5 bases; junction bases outside the gene matches: 8. The CDR3 DNA reads TGTGCCAGCAGCCCACAGGGGTTGGCGGAGACCCAGTACTTC. Translating it yields CASSPQGLAETQYF.

V gene TRBV7-9 combines with J gene TRBJ1-1, with TRBD1 identical over 10 bases. The CDR3 has 18 amino acids. V was clipped by 1 base and J by 0 bases; unmatched bases: 8. Germline lookup yields CDR1 SEHNR and CDR2 FQNEAQ (reference sequence). CDR3 amino acids: CASSLVPGQGSLNTEAFF. The CDR3 nucleotides read TGTGCCAGCAGCTTAGTACCGGGACAGGGGAGTTTGAACACTGAAGCTTTCTTT.

The chain recombines TRBV4-2 with TRBJ2-7; maybe TRBD2 (7 bases). Germline CDR1 and CDR2: LGHNA and YNFKEQ. This CDR3 region has 16 residues. Trimming removed 4 bases from V and 0 bases from J, with 16 bases in between. This CDR3 reads CASSPRGGVSSYEQYF. The CDR3 DNA reads as TGTGCCAGCAGCCCCCGAGGGGGGGTAAGCTCCTACGAGCAGTACTTC.

The CDR3 sequence: CASSRQGRETQYF. The CDR3 DNA is TGTGCCAGCAGCCGACAGGGGAGAGAGACCCAGTACTTC. This chain joins TRBV7-3 and TRBJ2-5; 8 nucleotides match TRBD1. Germline trimming cut 5 bases from V and 4 bases from J; bases unmatched to any gene: 3. Per germline, CDR1 SGHTA and CDR2 FQGTGA. The CDR3 is 13 residues long.

V usage is TRBV7-9 and J usage is TRBJ1-2; maybe TRBD1 (5 bases). V was pared by 4 bases and J by 3 bases, with 9 bases between. CDR3 length equals 13 residues. Germline CDR1 reads SEHNR; CDR2 reads FQNEAQ (reference sequence). The CDR3 loop reads CASSSRGHYGYTF. The CDR3 DNA follows: TGTGCCAGCAGCTCTCGGGGCCACTATGGCTACACCTTC.

The rearrangement uses TRBV3-1 and TRBJ1-2, with unresolved D. Trimming stripped 3 bases from V and 8 bases from J, with 7 bases between. The CDR3 has 11 amino acids. Germline V gene lookup returns CDR1 LGHDT and CDR2 YNNKEL (reference sequence). This CDR3 is CASSHKGGYTF. The CDR3 DNA reads TGTGCCAGCAGCCATAAAGGGGGCTACACCTTC.

This rearrangement joins TRBV20-1 to TRBJ2-1; perhaps TRBD2 as D (6 bases). CDR1 DFQATT and CDR2 SNEGSKA come from the germline V gene (reference sequence). The CDR3 loop spans 15 amino acids. V was pared by 1 base and J by 0 bases, with 10 bases between. In DNA form, the CDR3 reads TGCAGTGCTAGAGGGGGGGAACTCTCCTACAATGAGCAGTTCTTC. It is translated as CSARGGELSYNEQFF.

The table lists this clonotype with a count of one. The chain carries TRBV7-2 and TRBJ1-6; no clear D. The CDR3 has 15 residues. Germline V gene sequence: CDR1 SGHTA, CDR2 FQGNSA. Trimming stripped 1 base from V and 7 bases from J, with 11 bases between. The CDR3 nucleotides read TGTGCCAGCAGCTTAGTGGTACAGACCAATTCACCCCTCCACTTT. Its protein product is CASSLVVQTNSPLHF.

The sample holds one count of this clonotype. V usage is TRBV7-2 and J usage is TRBJ1-2; no clear D. The germline CDR1 and CDR2 sequences are SGHTA and FQGNSA. CDR3 length: 14 residues. The V end lost 1 base, the J end lost 1 base, and 7 bases lay between the germline ends. The CDR3: CASSLGPVNYGYTF. The CDR3 region has the DNA TGTGCCAGCAGCTTAGGGCCGGTTAACTATGGCTACACCTTC.

The V gene is TRBV18, the J gene TRBJ2-7; D is unclear. V was shortened by 2 bases and J by 2 bases, with 7 bases between the two germline ends. This CDR3 spans 13 amino acids. Germline V gene data show CDR1 as KGHSH and CDR2 as LQKENI. The CDR3 protein is CASSPSPAYEQYF. CDR3 DNA sequence: TGTGCCAGCTCACCAAGCCCAGCCTACGAGCAGTACTTC. Variable domain in full (rest from reference TRBV18 and TRBJ2-7): NAGVMQNPRHLVRRRGQEARLRCSPMKGHSHVYWYRQLPEEGLKFMVYLQKENIIDESGMPKERFSAEFPKEGPSILRIQQVVRGDSAAYFCASSPSPAYEQYFGPGTRLTVT.

The genes are TRBV29-1 and TRBJ1-3; tentatively, D is TRBD1 (5 bases). The CDR3 has 13 residues. Germline CDR1 reads SQVTM; CDR2 reads ANQGSEA. The germline V and J ends were trimmed by 4 bases and 0 bases, with 7 bases remaining between them. Here the CDR3 reads CSVGQSSGNTIYF. The CDR3 region has the DNA TGCAGCGTTGGACAGAGCTCTGGAAACACCATATATTTT.

This chain links TRBV5-1 with TRBJ2-2; 8 positions match TRBD2. CDR1 SGHRS and CDR2 YFSETQ come from the germline V gene. The CDR3 covers 16 residues. Losses at the gene ends were 1 base for V and 3 bases for J; bases not matched to a gene: 5. As DNA, the CDR3 is TGCGCCAGCAGCTTGACTAGCGGTTATTACACCGGGGAGCTGTTTTTT. Translation gives CASSLTSGYYTGELFF.

The chain recombines TRBV7-3 with TRBJ2-1; D is possibly TRBD2 (5 bases). The CDR3 loop spans 14 amino acids. Trimming shortened V by 9 bases and J by 9 bases, and 21 bases separated the two germline ends. CDR1 and CDR2 (germline): SGHTA, FQGTGA. The CDR3 DNA reads as TGTGCCAGTTCGCAATCTCGGGATCGGGGTGAGCAGTTCTTC. Encoded protein: CASSQSRDRGEQFF.

CDR3 in DNA: TGCGCCAGCAGCACGGCCGGACAGACCCTCAGGGAGACCCAGTACTTC. Its translation: CASSTAGQTLRETQYF. The chain employs TRBV5-1 and TRBJ2-5; tentatively, D is TRBD1 (6 bases). Between the trimmed V and J ends, which lost 4 bases and 5 bases, there was a span of 21 bases. The germline gives CDR1 SGHRS, CDR2 YFSETQ. The CDR3 length is 16 residues.

DNA of the CDR3: TGTGCCAGCACGAGGGGGGCCACAGATACGCAGTATTTT. Protein sequence: CASTRGATDTQYF. The chain is built from TRBV6-5 and TRBJ2-3; D assignment may be TRBD1 or TRBD2 (6 bases each). The CDR3 loop spans 13 amino acids. Per germline, CDR1 MNHEY and CDR2 SVGAGI. Trimming removed 7 bases at V and 2 bases at J, with 10 bases between.

The J gene is TRBJ2-3, the V gene TRBV10-3; TRBD2 agrees at 13 bases. Germline CDR1 ENHRY, CDR2 SYGVKD. Losses at the gene ends were 10 bases for V and 2 bases for J; bases not matched to a gene: 3. This CDR3 contains 14 residues. This chain's CDR3 is CATGLAGDTDTQYF. CDR3 DNA: TGTGCCACAGGACTAGCGGGGGACACAGATACGCAGTATTTT.

The chain combines TRBV5-5 with TRBJ1-5; D possibly corresponds to TRBD1 (5 bases). Deletions cut 0 bases from V and 5 bases from J, with 12 bases between. CDR3 length: 15 amino acids. Per germline, CDR1 SGHKS and CDR2 YYEKEE (reference sequence). The DNA of the CDR3 is TGTGCCAGCAGCTTGGAGGGGATAAGATATCAGCCCCAGCATTTT. This gives the protein CASSLEGIRYQPQHF.

The V gene is TRBV4-1, the J gene TRBJ1-2; no clear D gene. V was pared by 0 bases and J by 14 bases, with 19 bases between. CDR3 length: 14 amino acids. Looked up from germline, CDR1 is MGHRA and CDR2 is YSYEKL. CDR3 sequence reads: CASSQDQAVLGGTF. For the CDR3, the DNA is TGCGCCAGCAGCCAAGACCAGGCCGTCCTCGGAGGGACCTTC.

CDR3 sequence reads: CSVEAGLGQPQHF. The CDR3 bases are TGCAGCGTTGAGGCAGGGTTGGGGCAGCCCCAGCATTTT. The rearrangement links TRBV29-1 to TRBJ1-5; maybe TRBD1 (5 bases). The CDR3 has 13 residues. Trimming removed 3 bases from V and 7 bases from J, with 13 bases in between. Germline CDR1 and CDR2: SQVTM and ANQGSEA.